This T cell receptor (beta chain) was documented in a study of technical replicates of blood from a handful of donors. Data came from immunoSEQ multiplex PCR; TCRdb stores just in-frame clones and leaves some out. The sample shows tens of thousands of clones, 94% of them seen only once. V shed 0 bases, J shed 8 bases, and the junction held 3 bases outside the gene matches. The CDR3 length is 15 residues. The V gene's germline CDR1 is MGHRA and CDR2 YSYEKL. The chain combines TRBV4-1 with TRBJ2-3; 12 bases line up with TRBD2. This clonotype originated in a human donor in good health. The sequenced sample was T cells isolated from PBMCs. This chain's CDR3 is CASSQDILAGGTQYF. CDR3 nucleotides: TGCGCCAGCAGCCAAGATATACTAGCGGGAGGTACGCAGTATTTT.